The 3 T cell receptor delta chains in this list originate from one sample, sequenced in a study of γδ T cells in repeated Plasmodium falciparum infection. TCRdb re-called the multiplex PCR reads with CATT. The sample has tens of thousands of delta-chain clones, roughly 1.4% seen once. Vgamma9/Vdelta2+ and Vdelta2-negative gammadelta T cells were flow-sorted from PBMC for bulk sequencing. Sequencing input: gamma-delta T cells from blood. The source is a pool of human donors (malaria-infected and uninfected, not separated).

The table lists this clone with a few counts. The amino acid sequence in TCRdb belongs to a much larger clone and departs from this DNA's translation at residue 14, likely a sequencing read error; the sequence shown is translated from the DNA. This chain connects TRDV1 to TRDJ1; D could derive from TRDD2 or TRDD3 (6 bases each). As TCRdb names no J gene, one was assigned here on the basis of a DNA match to germline. Trimming removed 1 base at V and 0 bases at J, with 33 bases between. Germline CDR1 is TSWWSYY and CDR2 is QGS. There are 23 residues in the CDR3. The CDR3 loop is CALGEPFRTLLPLPGEYTDKLIF. For the CDR3, the DNA is TGTGCTCTTGGGGAACCCTTCCGAACCCTCCTCCCTTTACCGGGGGAGTACACCGATAAACTCATCTTT.

A word on this clone: TCRdb pairs this DNA with a much larger clone's protein that differs at residue 5, likely a read error; the protein shown was translated from the DNA. The J gene is TRDJ1, the V gene TRDV3; no reliable D call. This CDR3 has 14 amino acids. Germline CDR1 and CDR2: TVYSNPD and GDNSRS (reference sequence). Trimming stripped 5 bases from V and 1 base from J, with 17 bases between. CDR3 bases: TGTGCCCTGCCCCCCCCGAACGGCACCGATAAACTCATCTTT. Residues: CALPPPNGTDKLIF.

Of note for this clone: This likely came from a read error, as a far larger clone is one base away. Other DNA sequences within the sample encode an identical CDR3. This chain connects TRDV1 to TRDJ2, with D perhaps given as TRDD2 or TRDD3 (7 bases each). The CDR3 is made up of 24 amino acids. The V gene's germline CDR1 is TSWWSYY and CDR2 QGS. The CDR3 DNA sequence: TGTGCTCTTGGGGAACTAGCCCCAATCCTTCCTCTCCTCTGGGGGGACACTTTGACAGCGCAACTCTTCTTT. This gives the protein CALGELAPILPLLWGDTLTAQLFF.